This T cell receptor (beta chain) was found in a study of cytomegalovirus exposure and HLA in healthy donors. The V segment lost 4 bases and the J segment 4 bases; nucleotides outside the gene matches: 6. Germline CDR1 MNHNS, CDR2 SASEGT. The CDR3 extends over 16 amino acids. PCR primers comprised 60 Vbeta and 13 Jbeta primers. Measured with immunoSEQ multiplex PCR; TCRdb has only the in-frame clones, and not every one. The top ten hold approximately 9.7% of the sample, which has over 120,000 clones, approximately 84% seen once. Study outcomes and limitations: The likely explanation for a cluster of highly shared sequence variants was sequencing artifact.

About this clone: Its specificity is not known.

This chain links TRBV6-1 with TRBJ2-7, with 14 bases aligning to TRBD2. The sample comprised PBMCs. The clonotype was recovered from a woman aged 55-69 years in good health and CMV-seropositive. DNA for the CDR3: TGTGCCAGCAGTGGAGGGACTAGCGGGAGAAGTTACGAGCAGTACTTC. Its protein product is CASSGGTSGRSYEQYF.